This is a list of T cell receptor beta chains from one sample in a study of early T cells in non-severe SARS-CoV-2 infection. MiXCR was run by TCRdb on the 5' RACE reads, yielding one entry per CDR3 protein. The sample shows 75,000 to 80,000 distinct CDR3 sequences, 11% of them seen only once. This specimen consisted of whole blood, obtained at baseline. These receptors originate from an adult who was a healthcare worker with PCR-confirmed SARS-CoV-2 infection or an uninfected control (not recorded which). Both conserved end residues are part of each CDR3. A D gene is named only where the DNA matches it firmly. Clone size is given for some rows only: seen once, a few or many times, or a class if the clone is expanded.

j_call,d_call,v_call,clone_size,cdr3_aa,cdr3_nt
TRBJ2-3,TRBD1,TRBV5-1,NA,CASSPGQGAGTDTQYF,TGCGCCAGCAGCCCGGGACAGGGTGCCGGCACAGATACGCAGTATTTT
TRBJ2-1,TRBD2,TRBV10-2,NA,CASSDFGRGGDEQFF,TGCGCCAGCAGTGACTTTGGGCGGGGGGGCGATGAGCAGTTCTTC
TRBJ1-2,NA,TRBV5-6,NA,CASSPLRTELYGYTF,TGTGCCAGCAGCCCCCTCCGGACAGAACTCTATGGCTACACCTTC
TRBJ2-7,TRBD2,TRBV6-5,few,CASSYSFIVAGSYEQYF,TGTGCCAGCAGTTACTCGTTCATAGTAGCGGGGTCCTACGAGCAGTACTTC
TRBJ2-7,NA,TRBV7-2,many,CASSLLRPGNSYEQYF,TGTGCCAGCAGCCTACTCCGGCCAGGGAACTCCTACGAGCAGTACTTC
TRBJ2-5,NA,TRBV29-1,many,CSVRTDQETQYF,TGCAGCGTTCGGACAGATCAAGAGACCCAGTACTTC
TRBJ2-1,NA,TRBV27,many,CASSIPGPFNEQFF,TGTGCCAGCAGTATTCCGGGGCCTTTCAATGAGCAGTTCTTC
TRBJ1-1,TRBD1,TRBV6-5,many,CASRRTGEDAFF,TGTGCCAGCAGACGGACAGGGGAGGATGCTTTCTTT
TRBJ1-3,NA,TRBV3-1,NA,CASSLGTFSGNTIYF,TGTGCCAGCAGCCTAGGGACATTCTCTGGAAACACCATATATTTT
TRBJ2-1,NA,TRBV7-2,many,CASSNSWGDEQFF,TGTGCCAGCAGCAACTCCTGGGGCGATGAGCAGTTCTTC
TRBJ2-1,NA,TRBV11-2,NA,CASSSGRGLGQFF,TGTGCCAGCAGCTCGGGGAGAGGGCTTGGGCAGTTCTTC
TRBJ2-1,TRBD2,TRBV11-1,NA,CASSLGGSSYNEQFF,TGTGCCAGCAGCTTGGGGGGGAGCTCCTACAATGAGCAGTTCTTC